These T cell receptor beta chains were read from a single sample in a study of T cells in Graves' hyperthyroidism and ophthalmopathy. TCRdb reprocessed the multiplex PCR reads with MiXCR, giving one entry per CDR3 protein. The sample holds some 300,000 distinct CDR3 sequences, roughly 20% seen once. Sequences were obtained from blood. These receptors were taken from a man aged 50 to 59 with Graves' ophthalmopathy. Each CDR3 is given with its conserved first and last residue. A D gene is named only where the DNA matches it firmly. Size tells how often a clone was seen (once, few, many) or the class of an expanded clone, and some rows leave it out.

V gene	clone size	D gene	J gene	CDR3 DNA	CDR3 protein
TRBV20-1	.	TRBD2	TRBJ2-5	TGCAGTGCGGTGGGACTAGGAGAGACCCAGTACTTC	CSAVGLGETQYF
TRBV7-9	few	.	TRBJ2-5	TGTGCCAGCAGGGGTCCTGGAGAGACCCAGTACTTC	CASRGPGETQYF
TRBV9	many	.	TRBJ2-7	TGTGCCAGCAGCGTAGGGTCCGGCGGGAAGGTGTACGAGCAGTACTTC	CASSVGSGGKVYEQYF
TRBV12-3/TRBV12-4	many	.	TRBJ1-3	TGTGCCAGCAGTTTAGGGGGGCCGAGCTCTGGAAACACCATATATTTT	CASSLGGPSSGNTIYF
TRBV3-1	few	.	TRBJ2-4	TGTGCCAGCAGCCAGCAGGGTAAGGGGAACATTCAGTACTTC	CASSQQGKGNIQYF
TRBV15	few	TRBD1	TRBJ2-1	TGTGCCACCAGCAGAGATAGGGGGACCGCAGGGGGCCGCTACAATGAGCAGTTCTTC	CATSRDRGTAGGRYNEQFF
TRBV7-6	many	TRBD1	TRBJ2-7	TGTGCCAGCAGCCCCACAGGGGGGGAGCAGTACTTC	CASSPTGGEQYF
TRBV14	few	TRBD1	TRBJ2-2	TGTGCCAGCAGCCGTGGAAATAACAGGGGCCTATCGTCCGGGGAGCTGTTTTTT	CASSRGNNRGLSSGELFF
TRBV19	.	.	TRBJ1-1	TGTGCCAGTAGTATCCAGGAGAAAAACACTGAAGCTTTCTTT	CASSIQEKNTEAFF
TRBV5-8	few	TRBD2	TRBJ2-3	TGTGCCAGCAGCGAACGGACTAGCGGGAGGGCCGGAGATACGCAGTATTTT	CASSERTSGRAGDTQYF
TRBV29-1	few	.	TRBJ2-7	TGCAGCGTTGAAGGGACGGTGAACTACGAGCAGTACTTC	CSVEGTVNYEQYF
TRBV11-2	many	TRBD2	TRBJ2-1	TGTGCCAGCAGCTTCCTAGCGGGAGCCTACAATGAGCAGTTCTTC	CASSFLAGAYNEQFF
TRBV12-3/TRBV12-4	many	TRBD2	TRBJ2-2	TGTGCCAGCAGTCCCCGGGCGGGAGCGGGAGGTTTGGACACCGGGGAGCTGTTTTTT	CASSPRAGAGGLDTGELFF
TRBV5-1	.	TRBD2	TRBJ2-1	TGCGCCAGCAAGTCGACTAGCGGGACGGACAATGAGCAGTTCTTC	CASKSTSGTDNEQFF
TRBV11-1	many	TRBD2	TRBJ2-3	TGTGCCAGCAGCCCGGGACTAGCGGGAGGAACAGATACGCAGTATTTT	CASSPGLAGGTDTQYF
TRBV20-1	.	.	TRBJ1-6	TGCAGTGCGGAGGGGGGGGGGGGCCCTAATTCACCCCTCCACTTT	CSAEGGGGPNSPLHF
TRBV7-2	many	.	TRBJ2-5	TGTGCCAGCAGCTTAGACCTAGCCCCGGGGGAGACCCAGTACTTC	CASSLDLAPGETQYF
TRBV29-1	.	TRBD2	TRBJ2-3	TGCAGCTCAAACCAGGGAGGGGATACGCAGTATTTT	CSSNQGGDTQYF
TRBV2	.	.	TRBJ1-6	TGTGCCAGCAGTGGATTCGGAGTCGAAAATTCACCCCTCCACTTT	CASSGFGVENSPLHF
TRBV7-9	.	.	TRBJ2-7	TGTGCCACCGATTGGGGGGGCGCAGGCTACGAGCAGTACTTC	CATDWGGAGYEQYF
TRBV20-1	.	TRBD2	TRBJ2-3	TGCAGTGCTTTAGCGGGGGACCCGGATACGCAGTATTTT	CSALAGDPDTQYF
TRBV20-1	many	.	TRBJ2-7	TGCAGTGCTGGGGCCTTAGAGAAAATGGCAAACGAGCAGTACTTC	CSAGALEKMANEQYF
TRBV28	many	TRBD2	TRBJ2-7	TGTGCCAGCCCTAGCGGGAGACCCCCCTACGAGCAGTACTTC	CASPSGRPPYEQYF
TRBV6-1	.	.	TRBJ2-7	TGTGCCAGCACCCCTAGGGACCCCTTGGACGAGCAGTACTTC	CASTPRDPLDEQYF
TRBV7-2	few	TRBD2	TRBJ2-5	TGTGCCAGCAGCTTCTCTACTAGCGCGCAAGAGACCCAGTACTTC	CASSFSTSAQETQYF
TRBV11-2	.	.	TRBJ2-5	TGTGCCAGCAGCTCACCCGTCTCTAATAGGGCCCAGTACTTC	CASSSPVSNRAQYF
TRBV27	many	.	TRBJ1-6	TGTGCCAGCAGTTTCCCCGAAGGGGGTCGTGGCTCTAATTCACCCCTCCACTTT	CASSFPEGGRGSNSPLHF
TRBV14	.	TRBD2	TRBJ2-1	TGTGCCAGCAGCCAAGCTCGGAGGGACACTAGCGGGAGTAAAAAGGCCTATTACAATGAGCAGTTCTTC	CASSQARRDTSGSKKAYYNEQFF
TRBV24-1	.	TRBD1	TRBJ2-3	TGTGCCACCAGTGATTTGGCAGGGGGATCGGATACGCAGTATTTT	CATSDLAGGSDTQYF
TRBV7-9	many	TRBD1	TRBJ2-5	TGTGCCAGCAGTTTACAGGGGGACCAAGAGACCCAGTACTTC	CASSLQGDQETQYF
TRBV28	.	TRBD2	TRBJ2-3	TGTGCCAGCAATCGACTAGCGGGAGGAACAGATACGCAGTATTTT	CASNRLAGGTDTQYF